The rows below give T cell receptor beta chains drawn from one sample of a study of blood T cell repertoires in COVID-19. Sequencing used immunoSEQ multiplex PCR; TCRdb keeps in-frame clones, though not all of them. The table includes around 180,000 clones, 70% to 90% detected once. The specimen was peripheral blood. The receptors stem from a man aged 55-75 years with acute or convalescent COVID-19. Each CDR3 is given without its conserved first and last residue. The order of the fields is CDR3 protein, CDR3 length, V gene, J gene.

ASSLAGTSEKIQY	13	TRBV28	TRBJ2-4
ASSPDSNTGELF	12	TRBV5-1	TRBJ2-2
ASSERDTQY	9	TRBV19	TRBJ2-3
ATSDTGRSSYEQY	13	TRBV24-1	TRBJ2-7
ASSLVASEGYT	11	TRBV5-6	TRBJ1-2
ASSTGGRREQF	11	TRBV19	TRBJ2-1
ASSSRDWATDTQY	13	TRBV5-8	TRBJ2-3
ASSFTAPGHTGELF	14	TRBV28	TRBJ2-2
ASSFQQGQPQH	11	TRBV7-9	TRBJ1-5
ASTSTSGRAGETQY	14	TRBV9	TRBJ2-5
ASSIQTANSPLH	12	TRBV19	TRBJ1-6
ASSPPTGLSYEQY	13	TRBV28	TRBJ2-7
ASSLDHGNSPAKNIQY	16	TRBV7-2	TRBJ2-4
ASSPGGFSYNEQF	13	TRBV11-1	TRBJ2-1
ASSRRGGTGYNEQF	14	TRBV7-3	TRBJ2-1
AWDSGSNQPQH	11	TRBV30	TRBJ1-5
ASTPRGGGDTQY	12	TRBV27	TRBJ2-3
ASSPGTGVNTIY	12	TRBV28	TRBJ1-3
ASSRRREGRNEQF	13	TRBV3-1/TRBV3-2	TRBJ2-1
ASRLQGGRYEQY	12	TRBV28	TRBJ2-7
ASSQDRLAGVTGELF	15	TRBV4-1	TRBJ2-2
ASSLSGAAEAF	11	TRBV7-9	TRBJ1-1
ASSYSKVGSYGYT	13	TRBV6-5	TRBJ1-2
ALEQYLEGTNYGYT	14	TRBV30	TRBJ1-2
ASSLGGRTEQF	11	TRBV12-3/TRBV12-4	TRBJ2-1
ASTRLRASAFWETQY	15	TRBV28	TRBJ2-5
ATGGAGDIRELF	12	TRBV24-1	TRBJ2-2
ASSYGTASYEQY	12	TRBV5-4	TRBJ2-7
ASSRKTAGGYQETQY	15	TRBV6-2/TRBV6-3	TRBJ2-5
ASRPRTDSNYGYT	13	TRBV7-8	TRBJ1-2
ASRRTGIQMD	10	TRBV6-5	TRBJ2-7
ASSLRRGYEQY	11	TRBV7-2	TRBJ2-7
ASSTGSYEQY	10	TRBV28	TRBJ2-7
ASSYSPGHEQY	11	TRBV6-5	TRBJ2-7
ATSRERTSSGANVLT	15	TRBV15	TRBJ2-6
ASSLGGQPNTEAF	13	TRBV11-3	TRBJ1-1
ASSLLGWQF	9	TRBV12-3/TRBV12-4	TRBJ2-1
SVSSAGEQY	9	TRBV29-1	TRBJ2-7
ASQLQGRTDTQY	12	TRBV27	TRBJ2-3
ASSLEHSYEQY	11	TRBV7-2	TRBJ2-7
ASSLRASGRLSTDTQY	16	TRBV7-9	TRBJ2-3
ASSLVGTGDYGYT	13	TRBV5-1	TRBJ1-2
ASSSAFRGLRPEAF	14	TRBV28	TRBJ1-1
ASSQTSGVALEQY	13	TRBV3-1/TRBV3-2	TRBJ2-7
ASSPPGGSGANVLT	14	TRBV9	TRBJ2-6
ASSRGGVETQY	11	TRBV4-1	TRBJ2-5
ASSFPGDTNIQY	12	TRBV28	TRBJ2-4
ASSLGLAGGRETQY	14	TRBV5-1	TRBJ2-5
ASSRGDTDTQY	11	TRBV19	TRBJ2-3
TLKGGDTQY	9	TRBV2	TRBJ2-3
ASSATGTSGSQETQY	15	TRBV7-3	TRBJ2-5
ASSEYNEQF	9	TRBV3-1/TRBV3-2	TRBJ2-1
ASSQVAGISYNEQF	14	TRBV4-1	TRBJ2-1
ASSSHGSGGGRELF	14	TRBV6-5	TRBJ2-2